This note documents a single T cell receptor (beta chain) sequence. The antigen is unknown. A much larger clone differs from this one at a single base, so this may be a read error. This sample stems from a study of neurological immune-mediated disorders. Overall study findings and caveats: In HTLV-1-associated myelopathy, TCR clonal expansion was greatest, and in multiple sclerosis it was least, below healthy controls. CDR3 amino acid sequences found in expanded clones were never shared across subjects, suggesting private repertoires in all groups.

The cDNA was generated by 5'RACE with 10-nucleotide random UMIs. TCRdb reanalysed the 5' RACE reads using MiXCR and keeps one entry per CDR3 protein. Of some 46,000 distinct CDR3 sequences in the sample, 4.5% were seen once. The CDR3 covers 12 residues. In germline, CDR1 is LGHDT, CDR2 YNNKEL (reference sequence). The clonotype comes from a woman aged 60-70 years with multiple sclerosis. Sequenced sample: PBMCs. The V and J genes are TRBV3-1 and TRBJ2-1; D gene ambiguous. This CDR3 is CAGSQGWGEQFF. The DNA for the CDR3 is TGTGCCGGCAGCCAAGGGTGGGGTGAGCAGTTCTTC.